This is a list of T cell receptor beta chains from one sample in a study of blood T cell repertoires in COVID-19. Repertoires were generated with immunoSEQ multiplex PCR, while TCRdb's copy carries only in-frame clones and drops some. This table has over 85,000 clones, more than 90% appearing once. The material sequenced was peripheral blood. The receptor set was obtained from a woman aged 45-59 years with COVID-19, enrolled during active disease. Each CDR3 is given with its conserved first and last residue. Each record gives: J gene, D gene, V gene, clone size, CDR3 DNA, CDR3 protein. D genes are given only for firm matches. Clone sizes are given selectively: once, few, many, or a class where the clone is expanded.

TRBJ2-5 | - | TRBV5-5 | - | TGTGCCAGCAGCTTGGGGGCGGGGATAGAGACCCAGTACTTC | CASSLGAGIETQYF
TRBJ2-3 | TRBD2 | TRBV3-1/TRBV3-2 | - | TGTGCCAGCAGCCAAGAGACTAGCGGGGGAATTGATACGCAGTATTTT | CASSQETSGGIDTQYF
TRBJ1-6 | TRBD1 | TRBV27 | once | TGTGCCAGCAGCCCCTCATGGACAGGGGCCTCACCCCTCCACTTT | CASSPSWTGASPLHF
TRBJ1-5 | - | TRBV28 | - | TGTGCCAGCAGTCCTCCCTGGACAGGCAATCAGCCCCAGCATTTT | CASSPPWTGNQPQHF
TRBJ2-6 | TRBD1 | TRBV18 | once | TGTGCCACCACCACCGGACAGGGAAGAACTGGGGCCAACGTCCTGACTTTC | CATTTGQGRTGANVLTF
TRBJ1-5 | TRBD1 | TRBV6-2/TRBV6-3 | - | TGTGCCAGCAGTTACTCGAGGAACAGGGGGCCTCAGCCCCAGCATTTT | CASSYSRNRGPQPQHF
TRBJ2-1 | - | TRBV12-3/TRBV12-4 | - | TGTGCCAGCAGGAGACTAGGGAACAATGAGCAGTTCTTC | CASRRLGNNEQFF
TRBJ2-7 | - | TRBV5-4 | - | TGTGCCAGCAGCTCCTCCTCGGGGAGCTCCTACGAGCAGTACTTC | CASSSSSGSSYEQYF
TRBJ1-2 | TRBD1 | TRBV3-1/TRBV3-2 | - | TGTGCCAGCAGCGCCCGGGACAGACCTAACTATGGCTACACCTTC | CASSARDRPNYGYTF
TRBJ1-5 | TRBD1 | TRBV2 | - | TGTGCCAGCAGTGAGAGGGACAGGACTGGGCAGCCCCAGCATTTT | CASSERDRTGQPQHF
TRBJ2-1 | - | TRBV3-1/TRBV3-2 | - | TGTGCCAGCAGCCAAGTAGTCGAGGGCAATGAGCAGTTCTTC | CASSQVVEGNEQFF
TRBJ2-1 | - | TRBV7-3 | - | TGTGCCAGCAGCTTATCAGAGGGCCACAATGAGCAGTTCTTC | CASSLSEGHNEQFF
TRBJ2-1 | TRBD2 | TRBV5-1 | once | TGCGCCAGCAGTCCCACCCTTCCAACTAGCGATGAGCAGTTCTTC | CASSPTLPTSDEQFF
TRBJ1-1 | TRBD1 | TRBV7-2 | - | TGTGCCAGCAGCTTCCGACAGGGGGACGGAGCTTTCTTT | CASSFRQGDGAFF
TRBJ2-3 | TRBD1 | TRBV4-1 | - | TGCGCCAGCAGCCAAGGCGACAGGGAGCTAGATACGCAGTATTTT | CASSQGDRELDTQYF
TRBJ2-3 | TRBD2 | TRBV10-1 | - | TGCGCCAGCAGTGAGGGGACTAGCGGGGCAGATACGCAGTATTTT | CASSEGTSGADTQYF
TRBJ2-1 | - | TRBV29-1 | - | TGCAGCGTTCTACCCTCCTACAATGAGCAGTTCTTC | CSVLPSYNEQFF
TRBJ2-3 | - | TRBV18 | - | TGTGCCAGCTCACGACAGCCTACTAGCACAGATACGCAGTATTTT | CASSRQPTSTDTQYF
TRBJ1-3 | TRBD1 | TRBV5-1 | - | TGCGCCAGCAGTCAACGCGACAGGGGGCTAGGGGACACCATATATTTT | CASSQRDRGLGDTIYF
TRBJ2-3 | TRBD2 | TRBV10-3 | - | TGTGCCATCAGCGGGGGGGCCGGAGATACGCAGTATTTT | CAISGGAGDTQYF
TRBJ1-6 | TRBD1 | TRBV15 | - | TGTGCCACCAGCTTCTCCGGGACAGGGAAATCACCCCTCCACTTT | CATSFSGTGKSPLHF
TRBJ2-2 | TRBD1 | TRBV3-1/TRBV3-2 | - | TGTGCCAGCAGCCAAGAGGGACAGGGGACGGGGGAGCTGTTTTTT | CASSQEGQGTGELFF
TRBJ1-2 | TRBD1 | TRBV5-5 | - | TGTGCCAGCAGCTTGTCCTCGCCTGGGACAGGGAGACTCTACACCTTC | CASSLSSPGTGRLYTF
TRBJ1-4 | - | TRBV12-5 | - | TGTGCTAGTGGTACCTGGACAGAAGGTGAAAAACTGTTTTTT | CASGTWTEGEKLFF
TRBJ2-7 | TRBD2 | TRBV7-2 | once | TGTGCCAGCAGCTCTGGTTGGGGAGGGAAATACGAGCAGTACTTC | CASSSGWGGKYEQYF
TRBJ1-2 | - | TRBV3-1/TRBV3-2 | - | TGTGCCAGCAGCCAAGGTGGCAGGGGAGAGTTTGGCTACACCTTC | CASSQGGRGEFGYTF
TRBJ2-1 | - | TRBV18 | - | TGTGCCAGCTCAGCGAACAATGAGCAGTTCTTC | CASSANNEQFF
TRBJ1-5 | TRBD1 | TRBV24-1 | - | TGTGCCACCAGTGATACCAGAAACAGGGGGCAGCCCCAGCATTTT | CATSDTRNRGQPQHF
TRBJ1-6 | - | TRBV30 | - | TGTGCCTGGAGTGTCCCCCCTCCGGGACAACCTAATTCACCCCTCCACTTT | CAWSVPPPGQPNSPLHF
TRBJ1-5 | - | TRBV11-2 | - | TGTGCCAGCAGCTTAAGTCGGGCAGGGGATCAGCCCCAGCATTTT | CASSLSRAGDQPQHF
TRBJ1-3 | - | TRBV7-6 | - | TGTGCCAGCAGCTTAGAACAGAGATCTGGAAACACCATATATTTT | CASSLEQRSGNTIYF
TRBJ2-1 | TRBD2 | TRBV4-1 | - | TGCGCCACCGCAGCCTATTTAGCGGGGGGGCTCAGTGAGCAGTTCTTC | CATAAYLAGGLSEQFF
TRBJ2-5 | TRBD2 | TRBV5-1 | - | TGCGCCAGCAGCTTGCCGGGGGGGCGGGCCGGAGTCCAGGAGACCCAGTACTTC | CASSLPGGRAGVQETQYF
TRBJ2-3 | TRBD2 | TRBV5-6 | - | TGTGCCAGCAGCTTGGAGGCTAGCGGGGGGTACGAACGTGGAGATACGCAGTATTTT | CASSLEASGGYERGDTQYF
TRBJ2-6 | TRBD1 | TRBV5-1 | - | TGCGCCAGCAGCTTCGCGACAGGGGGCCCTCGGGCCAACGTCCTGACTTTC | CASSFATGGPRANVLTF
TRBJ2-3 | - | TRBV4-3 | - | TGCGCCAGCAGCCAAGATCGGGATACGCAGTATTTT | CASSQDRDTQYF